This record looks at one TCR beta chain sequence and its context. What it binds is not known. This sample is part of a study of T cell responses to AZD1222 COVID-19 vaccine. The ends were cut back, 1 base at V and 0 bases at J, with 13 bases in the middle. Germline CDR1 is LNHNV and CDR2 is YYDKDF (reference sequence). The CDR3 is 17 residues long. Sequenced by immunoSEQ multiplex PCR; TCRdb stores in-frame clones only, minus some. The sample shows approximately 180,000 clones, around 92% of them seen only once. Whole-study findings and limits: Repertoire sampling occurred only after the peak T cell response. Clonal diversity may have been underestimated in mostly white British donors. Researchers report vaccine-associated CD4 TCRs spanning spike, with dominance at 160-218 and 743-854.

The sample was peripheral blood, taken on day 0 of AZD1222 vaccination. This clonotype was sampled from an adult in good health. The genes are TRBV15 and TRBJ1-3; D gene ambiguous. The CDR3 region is CATSRGGRAHSGNTIYF. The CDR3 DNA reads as TGTGCCACCAGCAGAGGGGGTAGGGCCCACTCTGGAAACACCATATATTTT.